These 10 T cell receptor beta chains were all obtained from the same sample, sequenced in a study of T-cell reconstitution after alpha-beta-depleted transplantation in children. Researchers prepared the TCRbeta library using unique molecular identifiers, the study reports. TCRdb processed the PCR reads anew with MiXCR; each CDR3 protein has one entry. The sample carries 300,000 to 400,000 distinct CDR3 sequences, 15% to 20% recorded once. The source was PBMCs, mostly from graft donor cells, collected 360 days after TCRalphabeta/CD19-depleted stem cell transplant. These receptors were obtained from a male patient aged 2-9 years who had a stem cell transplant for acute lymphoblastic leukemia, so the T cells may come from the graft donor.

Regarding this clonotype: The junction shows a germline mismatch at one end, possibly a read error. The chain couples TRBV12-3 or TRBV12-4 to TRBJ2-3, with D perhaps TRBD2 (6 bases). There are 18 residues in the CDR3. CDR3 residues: CARSPWWAIGTSTDTQYF. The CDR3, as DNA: TGTGCCCGCAGTCCTTGGTGGGCAATTGGGACTAGCACAGATACGCAGTATTTT.

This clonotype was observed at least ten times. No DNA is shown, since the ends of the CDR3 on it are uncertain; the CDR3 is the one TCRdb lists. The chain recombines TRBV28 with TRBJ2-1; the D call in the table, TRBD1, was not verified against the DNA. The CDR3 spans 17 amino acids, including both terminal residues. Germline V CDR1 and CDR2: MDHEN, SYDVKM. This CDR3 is CASSTSGQGLSYNEQFF.

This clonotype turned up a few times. The DNA of the CDR3 is TGTGCCAGCAGTTACGTGGTTGGACAGGGGCGCACAGATACGCAGTATTTT. It translates to CASSYVVGQGRTDTQYF. The rearrangement joins TRBV6-2 or TRBV6-3 to TRBJ2-3; TRBD1 aligns across 9 bases. Losses at the gene ends were 2 bases for V and 1 base for J; bases not matched to a gene: 7. The CDR3 has 17 amino acids. Germline loops: CDR1 MNHEY, CDR2 SVGEGT.

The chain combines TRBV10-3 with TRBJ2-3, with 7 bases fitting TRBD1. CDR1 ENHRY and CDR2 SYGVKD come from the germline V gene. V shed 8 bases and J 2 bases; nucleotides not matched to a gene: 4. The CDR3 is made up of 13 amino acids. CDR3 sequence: CAIARGNTDTQYF. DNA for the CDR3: TGTGCCATCGCCAGGGGGAACACAGATACGCAGTATTTT.

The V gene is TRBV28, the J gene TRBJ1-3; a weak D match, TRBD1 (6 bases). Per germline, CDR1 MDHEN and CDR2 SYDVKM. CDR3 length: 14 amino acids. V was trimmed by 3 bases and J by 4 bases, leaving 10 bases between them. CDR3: CASSFRGLGNTIYF. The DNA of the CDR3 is TGTGCCAGCAGTTTCCGGGGGCTGGGAAACACCATATATTTT.

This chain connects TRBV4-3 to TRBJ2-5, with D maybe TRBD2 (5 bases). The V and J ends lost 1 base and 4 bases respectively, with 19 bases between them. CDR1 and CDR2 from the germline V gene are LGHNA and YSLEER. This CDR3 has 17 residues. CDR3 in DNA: TGCGCCAGCAGCCAAGGTCTAGCTGTCAGCTCAATAGAGACCCAGTACTTC. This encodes CASSQGLAVSSIETQYF.

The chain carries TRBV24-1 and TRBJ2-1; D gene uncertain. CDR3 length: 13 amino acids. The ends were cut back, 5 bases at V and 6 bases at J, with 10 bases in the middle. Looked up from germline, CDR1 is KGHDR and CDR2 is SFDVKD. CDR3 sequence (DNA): TGTGCCACCAGTGGGGGTACCTTCAATGAGCAGTTCTTC. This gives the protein CATSGGTFNEQFF.

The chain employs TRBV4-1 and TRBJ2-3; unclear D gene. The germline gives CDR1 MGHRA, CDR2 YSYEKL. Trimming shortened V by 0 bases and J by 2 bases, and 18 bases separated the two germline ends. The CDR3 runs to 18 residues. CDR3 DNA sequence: TGCGCCAGCAGCCAAGACGACACATGGCGGTGGGTCACAGATACGCAGTATTTT. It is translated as CASSQDDTWRWVTDTQYF.

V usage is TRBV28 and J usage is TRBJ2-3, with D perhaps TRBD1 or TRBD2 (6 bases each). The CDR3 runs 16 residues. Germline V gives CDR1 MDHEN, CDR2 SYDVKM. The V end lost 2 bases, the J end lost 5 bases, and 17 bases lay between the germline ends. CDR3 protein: CASSLAYRVGGDTQYF. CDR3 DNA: TGTGCCAGCAGTTTAGCCTACAGGGTGGGGGGAGATACGCAGTATTTT.

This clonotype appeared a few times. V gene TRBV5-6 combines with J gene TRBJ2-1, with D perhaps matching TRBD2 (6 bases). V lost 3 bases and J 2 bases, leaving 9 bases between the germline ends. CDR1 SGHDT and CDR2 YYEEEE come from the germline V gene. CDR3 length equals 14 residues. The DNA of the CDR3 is TGTGCCAGCAGCTGGGCGGGGACCTACAATGAGCAGTTCTTC. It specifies CASSWAGTYNEQFF.